These T cell receptor beta chains were read from a single sample in a study of T cell responses to AZD1222 COVID-19 vaccine. TCRdb's copy holds only in-frame clones and misses some; the assay was immunoSEQ multiplex PCR. The data hold about 110,000 clones, with more than 75% observed a single time. The source material was peripheral blood, sampled on day 0 of AZD1222 vaccination. The source of these receptors is an adult in good health. The CDR3 runs from the conserved cysteine through the conserved F or W. Each record gives: CDR3 protein, CDR3 DNA, D gene, J gene, V gene, clone size. D genes are given only for firm matches. Some rows have no size entry. The others give once, few or many, or a class for an expanded clone.

CDR3aa: CASSPGIIPEKLFF; CDR3nt: TGTGCCAGCAGCCCCGGGATCATCCCCGAAAAACTGTTTTTT; d_gene: NA; j_gene: TRBJ1-4; v_gene: TRBV5-5; abundance: once
CDR3aa: CASSGLGGPIEAFF; CDR3nt: TGTGCCAGCAGTGGGCTGGGGGGTCCTATAGAAGCTTTCTTT; d_gene: NA; j_gene: TRBJ1-1; v_gene: TRBV2; abundance: few
CDR3aa: CASKASGRAAYEQYF; CDR3nt: TGTGCCAGTAAAGCCAGCGGGAGGGCCGCGTACGAGCAGTACTTC; d_gene: TRBD2; j_gene: TRBJ2-7; v_gene: TRBV19; abundance: NA
CDR3aa: CASSIVEGNYYGYTF; CDR3nt: TGTGCCAGTAGTATAGTGGAGGGAAACTACTATGGCTACACCTTC; d_gene: NA; j_gene: TRBJ1-2; v_gene: TRBV19; abundance: NA
CDR3aa: CASSLAELKETQYF; CDR3nt: TGTGCCAGCAGCTTAGCGGAACTAAAAGAGACCCAGTACTTC; d_gene: NA; j_gene: TRBJ2-5; v_gene: TRBV7-8; abundance: NA
CDR3aa: CASSDGTATDTQYF; CDR3nt: TGTGCCAGCAGTGACGGGACGGCCACAGATACGCAGTATTTT; d_gene: NA; j_gene: TRBJ2-3; v_gene: TRBV6-1; abundance: NA
CDR3aa: CASSLQGTSTDTQYF; CDR3nt: TGTGCCAGCAGCTTACAGGGAACAAGCACAGATACGCAGTATTTT; d_gene: NA; j_gene: TRBJ2-3; v_gene: TRBV13; abundance: NA
CDR3aa: CASSISGSRGDYEQYF; CDR3nt: TGTGCCAGTAGTATATCAGGCTCCCGAGGGGACTACGAGCAGTACTTC; d_gene: NA; j_gene: TRBJ2-7; v_gene: TRBV19; abundance: NA
CDR3aa: CASSRREDPPSSYNEQFF; CDR3nt: TGTGCCAGCTCACGGCGGGAGGACCCTCCCAGCTCCTACAATGAGCAGTTCTTC; d_gene: TRBD2; j_gene: TRBJ2-1; v_gene: TRBV18; abundance: NA
CDR3aa: CASSGANTGELFF; CDR3nt: TGCGCCAGCAGCGGGGCCAACACCGGGGAGCTGTTTTTT; d_gene: NA; j_gene: TRBJ2-2; v_gene: TRBV10-1; abundance: NA
CDR3aa: CASSSDPLGANEQFF; CDR3nt: TGTGCCAGCAGCTCCGATCCCTTGGGTGCCAATGAGCAGTTCTTC; d_gene: NA; j_gene: TRBJ2-1; v_gene: TRBV7-3; abundance: NA
CDR3aa: CASSLGFGSRTSVTDTQYF; CDR3nt: TGTGCCAGCAGCTTAGGGTTTGGTTCCAGGACTAGCGTGACAGATACGCAGTATTTT; d_gene: TRBD2; j_gene: TRBJ2-3; v_gene: TRBV7-9; abundance: NA
CDR3aa: CASSKGVWRTGKEETQYF; CDR3nt: TGTGCCAGCAGCAAAGGAGTGTGGAGGACAGGAAAGGAAGAGACCCAGTACTTC; d_gene: NA; j_gene: TRBJ2-5; v_gene: TRBV21-1; abundance: NA
CDR3aa: CASSPLGGETQYF; CDR3nt: TGTGCCAGCAGCCCGCTAGGGGGAGAGACCCAGTACTTC; d_gene: NA; j_gene: TRBJ2-5; v_gene: TRBV7-3; abundance: NA
CDR3aa: CASTPPGAYEQYF; CDR3nt: TGTGCCAGCACCCCCCCGGGGGCCTACGAGCAGTACTTC; d_gene: NA; j_gene: TRBJ2-7; v_gene: TRBV6-5; abundance: NA
CDR3aa: CAIRASGRNEQFF; CDR3nt: TGTGCCATCAGGGCTAGCGGGAGGAATGAGCAGTTCTTC; d_gene: TRBD2; j_gene: TRBJ2-1; v_gene: TRBV10-3; abundance: NA
CDR3aa: CASSLAPRGTGELFF; CDR3nt: TGTGCCAGCAGCTTAGCGCCGAGGGGGACCGGGGAGCTGTTTTTT; d_gene: NA; j_gene: TRBJ2-2; v_gene: TRBV11-1; abundance: once
CDR3aa: CASSIQGQPRASNYGYTF; CDR3nt: TGTGCCAGTAGTATTCAAGGACAGCCAAGGGCCTCTAACTATGGCTACACCTTC; d_gene: NA; j_gene: TRBJ1-2; v_gene: TRBV19; abundance: NA
CDR3aa: CASSPGRYQPQHF; CDR3nt: TGTGCCAGCAGCCCCGGTCGGTATCAGCCCCAGCATTTT; d_gene: NA; j_gene: TRBJ1-5; v_gene: TRBV7-2; abundance: once
CDR3aa: CAADSGTGVTEAFF; CDR3nt: TGTGCCGCCGACTCCGGGACAGGGGTGACTGAAGCTTTCTTT; d_gene: TRBD1; j_gene: TRBJ1-1; v_gene: TRBV6-5; abundance: NA
CDR3aa: CASSAHPGVYDEQFF; CDR3nt: TGTGCCAGCAGCGCTCACCCGGGAGTTTACGATGAGCAGTTCTTC; d_gene: NA; j_gene: TRBJ2-1; v_gene: TRBV9; abundance: NA
CDR3aa: CASSQGGTSYEQFF; CDR3nt: TGCGCCAGCAGCCAAGGCGGGACTAGCTATGAGCAGTTCTTC; d_gene: TRBD2; j_gene: TRBJ2-1; v_gene: TRBV4-1; abundance: NA
CDR3aa: CSGAASRSTGELFF; CDR3nt: TGCAGCGGGGCGGCTAGTCGGTCCACCGGGGAGCTGTTTTTT; d_gene: NA; j_gene: TRBJ2-2; v_gene: TRBV29-1; abundance: NA
CDR3aa: CASSPLGQDGSPLHF; CDR3nt: TGTGCCAGCAGCCCCCTGGGACAGGACGGTTCACCCCTCCACTTT; d_gene: TRBD1; j_gene: TRBJ1-6; v_gene: TRBV7-9; abundance: NA
CDR3aa: CASSPHARTSGGEQYF; CDR3nt: TGTGCCAGCAGCCCCCACGCCCGGACTAGCGGGGGTGAGCAGTACTTC; d_gene: TRBD2; j_gene: TRBJ2-7; v_gene: TRBV7-2; abundance: NA
CDR3aa: CASSIGGTRNSPLHF; CDR3nt: TGTGCCAGTAGTATTGGTGGGACGCGGAATTCACCCCTCCACTTT; d_gene: NA; j_gene: TRBJ1-6; v_gene: TRBV19; abundance: NA
CDR3aa: CASIRDRMNTEAFF; CDR3nt: TGTGCCAGTATCAGGGACAGGATGAACACTGAAGCTTTCTTT; d_gene: TRBD1; j_gene: TRBJ1-1; v_gene: TRBV19; abundance: NA
CDR3aa: CAWSPGQGLQPQHF; CDR3nt: TGTGCCTGGAGCCCGGGACAGGGGTTACAGCCCCAGCATTTT; d_gene: TRBD1; j_gene: TRBJ1-5; v_gene: TRBV30; abundance: few
CDR3aa: CASSSSGQRAEAFF; CDR3nt: TGTGCCAGCAGTTCTTCTGGACAGAGGGCTGAAGCTTTCTTT; d_gene: NA; j_gene: TRBJ1-1; v_gene: TRBV28; abundance: NA
CDR3aa: CAWSVIGTYRNQPQHF; CDR3nt: TGTGCCTGGAGTGTAATCGGGACGTATCGCAATCAGCCCCAGCATTTT; d_gene: NA; j_gene: TRBJ1-5; v_gene: TRBV30; abundance: NA
CDR3aa: CASSQAQSRWAFF; CDR3nt: TGTGCCAGCAGCCAAGCGCAGAGCCGGTGGGCTTTCTTT; d_gene: NA; j_gene: TRBJ1-1; v_gene: TRBV3-1/TRBV3-2; abundance: NA
CDR3aa: CASSRQPGPTTDTQYF; CDR3nt: TGTGCCAGCAGCCGGCAGCCGGGACCTACCACAGATACGCAGTATTTT; d_gene: NA; j_gene: TRBJ2-3; v_gene: TRBV3-1/TRBV3-2; abundance: NA
CDR3aa: CASRLGPPSGGAKNIQYF; CDR3nt: TGTGCAAGTCGCTTAGGGCCCCCTAGCGGAGGTGCCAAAAACATTCAGTACTTC; d_gene: NA; j_gene: TRBJ2-4; v_gene: TRBV12-2; abundance: NA
CDR3aa: CRPGGNTEAFF; CDR3nt: TGCAGGCCCGGGGGTAACACTGAAGCTTTCTTT; d_gene: NA; j_gene: TRBJ1-1; v_gene: TRBV20-1; abundance: NA
CDR3aa: CASSLTWGAGNTIYF; CDR3nt: TGTGCCAGCAGCCTAACGTGGGGCGCGGGAAACACCATATATTTT; d_gene: NA; j_gene: TRBJ1-3; v_gene: TRBV7-2; abundance: NA
CDR3aa: CASSSLDTEAFF; CDR3nt: TGTGCCAGCAGTAGCCTGGACACTGAAGCTTTCTTT; d_gene: NA; j_gene: TRBJ1-1; v_gene: TRBV6-2/TRBV6-3; abundance: NA
CDR3aa: CAWSTPGQGYYGYTF; CDR3nt: TGTGCCTGGAGTACCCCGGGACAGGGGTACTATGGCTACACCTTC; d_gene: TRBD1; j_gene: TRBJ1-2; v_gene: TRBV30; abundance: NA
CDR3aa: CASSLERGETYEQYF; CDR3nt: TGTGCCAGCAGCTTAGAGAGGGGAGAGACCTACGAGCAGTACTTC; d_gene: NA; j_gene: TRBJ2-7; v_gene: TRBV7-8; abundance: once
CDR3aa: CASSQALGKQFF; CDR3nt: TGTGCCAGCAGCCAAGCACTGGGCAAGCAGTTCTTC; d_gene: NA; j_gene: TRBJ2-1; v_gene: TRBV14; abundance: NA
CDR3aa: CASSPPTGGQETQYF; CDR3nt: TGTGCCAGCTCACCTCCGACAGGGGGGCAAGAGACCCAGTACTTC; d_gene: TRBD1; j_gene: TRBJ2-5; v_gene: TRBV18; abundance: NA
CDR3aa: CASSLAHGDTQYF; CDR3nt: TGTGCCAGCAGCCTAGCGCATGGAGATACGCAGTATTTT; d_gene: NA; j_gene: TRBJ2-3; v_gene: TRBV7-8; abundance: NA
CDR3aa: CASSSRTSGSLDTQYF; CDR3nt: TGTGCCAGCAGCTCCCGGACTAGCGGGAGTCTAGATACGCAGTATTTT; d_gene: TRBD2; j_gene: TRBJ2-3; v_gene: TRBV7-2; abundance: NA
CDR3aa: CASSPPGRTSSTGELFF; CDR3nt: TGTGCCAGCAGCCCCCCCGGTCGGACTAGCTCCACCGGGGAGCTGTTTTTT; d_gene: TRBD2; j_gene: TRBJ2-2; v_gene: TRBV9; abundance: NA
CDR3aa: CASIAPENDEQYF; CDR3nt: TGTGCCAGCATAGCACCTGAGAACGACGAGCAGTACTTC; d_gene: NA; j_gene: TRBJ2-7; v_gene: TRBV6-5; abundance: NA